The clone carrying this T cell receptor (beta chain) was picked up a small number of times. What it recognizes is unknown. The junction and the germline gene differ at one end; a read error may be behind it. The CDR3 extends 3 residues past the end of the read, so its final part is completed from the germline J gene. This entry belongs to a study of T cell clonality in common variable immunodeficiency. The study, taken as a whole, reports: T cell subpopulation sequencing would be needed to explain CVID clonality. TCRbeta clonality was increased in CVID versus healthy controls. Repertoire-complication correlations in CVID were limited by patient heterogeneity.

The method was immunoSEQ multiplex PCR; TCRdb's version includes in-frame clones alone and lacks a portion of them. This record lists 55,000 to 65,000 clones, none seen once only, and the top ten clones contain 1.5% to 2%. This CDR3 spans 15 amino acids. Per the germline V gene, CDR1 is GTSNPN and CDR2 is SVGIG (reference sequence). V and J are TRBV30 and TRBJ1-3, with 7 bases matching TRBD1. Input material: peripheral blood mononuclear cells. The origin of this receptor is a person between 18 and 75 years old in good health. The CDR3 bases that were read are TGTGCCTGGGACCGGGACAGTGATTTTGGAAAAACC. It encodes CAWDRDSDFGKT. In full, the CDR3 is CAWDRDSDFGKTIYF. The full variable domain, its missing parts supplied by reference TRBV30 and TRBJ1-3, is SQTIHQWPATLVQPVGSPLSLECTVEGTSNPNLYWYRQAAGRGLQLLFYSVGIGQISSEVPQNLSASRPQDRQFILSSKKLLLSDSGFYLCAWDRDSDFGKTIYFGEGSWLTVV.